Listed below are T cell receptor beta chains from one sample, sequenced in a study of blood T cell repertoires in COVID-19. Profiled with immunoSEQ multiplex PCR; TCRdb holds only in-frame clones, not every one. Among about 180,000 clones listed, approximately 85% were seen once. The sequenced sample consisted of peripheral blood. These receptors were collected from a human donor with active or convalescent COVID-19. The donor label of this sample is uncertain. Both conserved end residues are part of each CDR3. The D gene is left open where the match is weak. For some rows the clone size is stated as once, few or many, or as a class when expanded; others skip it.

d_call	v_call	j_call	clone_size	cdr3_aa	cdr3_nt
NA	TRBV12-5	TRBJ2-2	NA	CASGLGIGAGELFF	TGTGCTAGTGGTTTGGGGATAGGAGCCGGGGAGCTGTTTTTT
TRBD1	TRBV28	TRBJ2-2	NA	CASSTGGAATGELFF	TGTGCCAGCAGCACAGGGGGAGCGGCCACCGGGGAGCTGTTTTTT
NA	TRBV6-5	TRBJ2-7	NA	CASSYSSSRGEQYF	TGTGCCAGCAGTTACTCTTCCAGCCGGGGCGAGCAGTACTTC
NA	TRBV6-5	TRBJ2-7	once	CASSYPQVKQYF	TGTGCCAGCAGTTACCCACAGGTCAAGCAGTACTTC
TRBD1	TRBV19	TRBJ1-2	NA	CASRQGLNYGYTF	TGTGCCAGTCGACAGGGCCTTAACTATGGCTACACCTTC
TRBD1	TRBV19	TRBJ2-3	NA	CASNPGGTGARFTDTQYF	TGTGCCAGTAACCCAGGGGGTACAGGAGCAAGGTTCACAGATACGCAGTATTTT
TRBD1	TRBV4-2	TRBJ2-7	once	CASSQWQGAYEQYF	TGTGCCAGCAGCCAGTGGCAGGGGGCCTACGAGCAGTACTTC
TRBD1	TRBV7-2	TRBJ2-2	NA	CASSRGQGAFAGELFF	TGTGCCAGCAGCAGGGGACAGGGGGCATTCGCCGGGGAGCTGTTTTTT
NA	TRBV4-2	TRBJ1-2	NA	CASSLGQTGYTF	TGTGCCAGCAGCCTCGGACAGACTGGCTACACCTTC
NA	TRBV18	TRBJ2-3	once	CASSRYIAEVGTDTQYF	TGTGCCAGCTCACGTTACATAGCGGAAGTGGGCACAGATACGCAGTATTTT
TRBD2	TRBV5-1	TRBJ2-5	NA	CASSLVGQAGGPETQYF	TGCGCCAGCAGCTTGGTAGGGCAAGCGGGAGGGCCGGAGACCCAGTACTTC
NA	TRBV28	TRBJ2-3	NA	CASRTNHFTDTQYF	TGTGCCAGCAGAACTAACCATTTCACAGATACGCAGTATTTT
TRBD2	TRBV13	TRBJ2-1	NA	CASSLGTSGSRNEQFF	TGTGCCAGCAGCCTCGGGACTAGCGGGAGCCGCAATGAGCAGTTCTTC
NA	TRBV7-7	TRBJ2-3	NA	CASSFKGGASDTQYF	TGTGCCAGCAGCTTTAAAGGGGGGGCCTCAGATACGCAGTATTTT
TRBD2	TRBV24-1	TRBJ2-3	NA	CATSALKRAGARDTQYF	TGTGCCACCAGTGCCCTCAAAAGGGCGGGAGCTAGAGATACGCAGTATTTT
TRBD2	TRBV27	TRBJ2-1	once	CASSFGLAGYNEQFF	TGTGCCAGCAGTTTCGGACTAGCGGGGTACAATGAGCAGTTCTTC
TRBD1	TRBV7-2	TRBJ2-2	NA	CASSRQGQADLKGGELFF	TGTGCCAGCAGCCGTCAGGGACAGGCCGATCTCAAGGGCGGGGAGCTGTTTTTT
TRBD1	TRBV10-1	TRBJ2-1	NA	CASSESGTGVNEQFF	TGCGCCAGCAGTGAGTCCGGGACAGGGGTCAATGAGCAGTTCTTC
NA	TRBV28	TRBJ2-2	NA	CASKPGTSANTGELFF	TGTGCCAGCAAACCCGGGACATCCGCGAACACCGGGGAGCTGTTTTTT
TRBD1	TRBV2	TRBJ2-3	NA	CASSVRGQGTDTQYF	TGTGCCAGCAGCGTCAGGGGGCAGGGTACAGATACGCAGTATTTT
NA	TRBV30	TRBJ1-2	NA	CAWSVLGANYGYTF	TGTGCCTGGAGTGTTCTGGGGGCCAACTATGGCTACACCTTC
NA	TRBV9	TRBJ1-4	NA	CASSVGRQGNEKLFF	TGTGCCAGCAGCGTAGGTCGGCAGGGGAATGAAAAACTGTTTTTT
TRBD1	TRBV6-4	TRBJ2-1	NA	CASSAQGTGGPRRTREQFF	TGTGCCAGCAGTGCGCAAGGGACAGGGGGCCCGAGGCGGACTAGGGAGCAGTTCTTC
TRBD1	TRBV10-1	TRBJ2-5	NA	CAGSESPRGETQYF	TGCGCCGGCAGTGAGAGCCCCAGGGGGGAGACCCAGTACTTC
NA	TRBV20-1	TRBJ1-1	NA	CSGGDTEAFF	TGCAGTGGGGGGGACACTGAAGCTTTCTTT
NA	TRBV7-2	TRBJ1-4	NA	CASSSQGGEKLFF	TGTGCCAGCAGCTCACAGGGCGGTGAAAAACTGTTTTTT
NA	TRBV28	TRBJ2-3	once	CASSLWLIARTDTQYF	TGTGCCAGCAGTTTATGGCTTATTGCCCGGACAGATACGCAGTATTTT
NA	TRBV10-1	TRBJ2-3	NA	CASWNRDSSDTQYF	TGCGCCAGCTGGAATAGGGACTCCTCAGATACGCAGTATTTT
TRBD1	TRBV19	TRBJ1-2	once	CASTLGRQGKGYTF	TGTGCCAGTACCCTAGGGAGACAGGGGAAAGGCTACACCTTC
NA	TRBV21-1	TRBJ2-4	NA	CASSRGQGPRGRALAKNIQYF	TGTGCCAGCAGCAGGGGACAGGGCCCGAGGGGAAGGGCTCTAGCCAAAAACATTCAGTACTTC
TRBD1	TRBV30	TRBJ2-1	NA	CAWSPTGESEQFF	TGTGCCTGGAGTCCGACAGGGGAATCTGAGCAGTTCTTC
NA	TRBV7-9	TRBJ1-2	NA	CASSQDTTYGYTF	TGTGCCAGCAGCCAGGACACTACCTATGGCTACACCTTC
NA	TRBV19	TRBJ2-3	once	CASSDSTHITDTQYF	TGTGCCAGTAGTGACAGTACTCATATCACAGATACGCAGTATTTT
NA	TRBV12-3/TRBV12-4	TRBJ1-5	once	CASRGTGNQPQHF	TGTGCCAGCAGGGGCACAGGGAATCAGCCCCAGCATTTT
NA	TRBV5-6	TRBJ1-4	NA	CASSRPGSTNEKLFF	TGTGCCAGCAGTCGGCCGGGGTCTACTAATGAAAAACTGTTTTTT
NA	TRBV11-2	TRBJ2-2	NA	CASSLSGHMNTGELFF	TGTGCCAGCAGCTTATCTGGGCACATGAACACCGGGGAGCTGTTTTTT
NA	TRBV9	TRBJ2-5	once	CASSETGYRQETQYF	TGTGCCAGCAGCGAAACAGGGTACCGCCAAGAGACCCAGTACTTC
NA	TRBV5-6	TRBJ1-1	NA	CASSLLGLNTEAFF	TGTGCCAGCAGCTTGCTGGGGCTGAACACTGAAGCTTTCTTT
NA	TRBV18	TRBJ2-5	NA	CASSPVAVSQETQYF	TGTGCCAGCTCACCAGTGGCAGTATCCCAAGAGACCCAGTACTTC
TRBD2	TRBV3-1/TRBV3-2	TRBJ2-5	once	CATSDRGVQETQYF	TGTGCCACATCAGATCGGGGGGTCCAAGAGACCCAGTACTTC
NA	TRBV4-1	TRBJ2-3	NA	CASSQEGVRSDTQYF	TGCGCCAGCAGCCAAGAAGGGGTGAGATCAGATACGCAGTATTTT
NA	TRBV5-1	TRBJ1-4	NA	CASSPGLSFTLDEKLFF	TGCGCCAGCAGCCCGGGACTCTCCTTCACTCTTGATGAAAAACTGTTTTTT
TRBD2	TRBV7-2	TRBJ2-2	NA	CASSLRTSGNTGELFF	TGTGCCAGCAGCCTCCGGACTAGCGGCAACACCGGGGAGCTGTTTTTT
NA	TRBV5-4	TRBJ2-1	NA	CASSLDSPPYNEQFF	TGTGCCAGCAGTTTGGACTCTCCCCCCTACAATGAGCAGTTCTTC
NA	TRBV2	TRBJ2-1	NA	CASRGDIYNEQFF	TGTGCCAGCAGGGGCGACATTTACAATGAGCAGTTCTTC